The rows below give T cell receptor beta chains drawn from one sample of a study of shared clonotypes between healthy human individuals. Only in-frame clones appear in the TCRdb table, and some are missing; sequencing was by immunoSEQ multiplex PCR. Of about 480,000 clones in the sample, about 79% were seen once. Sequencing was performed on PBMCs. The receptors here all came from a woman aged 40 to 55 in good health. Some clones in this sample may be carry-over from other donors' samples. Each CDR3 is given with its conserved first and last residue. The order of the fields is D gene, clone size, J gene, V gene, CDR3 DNA, CDR3 protein. A D gene is named only where the DNA matches it firmly. Clone sizes are given selectively: once, few, many, or a class where the clone is expanded.

-,-,TRBJ2-5,TRBV7-3,TGTGCCAGCAGCACCGGGACCACAGAGACCCAGTACTTC,CASSTGTTETQYF
TRBD2,-,TRBJ2-1,TRBV30,TGTGCCTGGAGTGTTAGGCTAGCGGGAGGGTCGAGCTCCTACAATGAGCAGTTCTTC,CAWSVRLAGGSSSYNEQFF
-,-,TRBJ1-5,TRBV28,TGTGCCAGCAGTTTTGGTCGGTTTAGCAATCAGCCCCAGCATTTT,CASSFGRFSNQPQHF
TRBD1,-,TRBJ2-7,TRBV28,TGTGCCAGCAGGGAACAGGGGGCATCCTACGAGCAGTACTTC,CASREQGASYEQYF
-,-,TRBJ2-7,TRBV6-1,TGTGCCAGCAGTGAAATTGGGGCGCTCTACGAGCAGTACTTC,CASSEIGALYEQYF
TRBD2,once,TRBJ2-2,TRBV25-1,TGTGCCAGCAGTGAATTTGGACTAGCCCCCGGGGAGCTGTTTTTT,CASSEFGLAPGELFF
-,once,TRBJ2-1,TRBV4-1,TGCGCCAGCAGCCAGCCCGACAGAGATTACAATGAGCAGTTCTTC,CASSQPDRDYNEQFF
-,-,TRBJ2-5,TRBV6-6,TGTGCCAGCAGTTACTCGAATGGTCTGTTCCAAGAGACCCAGTACTTC,CASSYSNGLFQETQYF
-,-,TRBJ2-1,TRBV28,TGTGCCAGCAGCACCCCTCAATACAATGAGCAGTTCTTC,CASSTPQYNEQFF
TRBD2,-,TRBJ2-3,TRBV14,TGTGCCAGCAGCCAGGGACTAGCTCAAGTGACAGATACGCAGTATTTT,CASSQGLAQVTDTQYF
-,medium-sized,TRBJ2-7,TRBV7-9,TGTGCCAGCAGCTTAGTAGGGACCAGCTACGAGCAGTACTTC,CASSLVGTSYEQYF
TRBD2,-,TRBJ2-3,TRBV7-9,TGTGCCAGCAGCCCATCGGGGGGGAGGGCAGTAGATACGCAGTATTTT,CASSPSGGRAVDTQYF
-,-,TRBJ2-7,TRBV6-1,TGTGCCAGCAGTGAAGTCGGGGAAGACGAGCAGTACTTC,CASSEVGEDEQYF
-,-,TRBJ2-1,TRBV4-3,TGCGCCAGCAGCGTCGAAGGGACCTCCTACAATGAGCAGTTCTTC,CASSVEGTSYNEQFF
-,-,TRBJ1-5,TRBV6-5,TGTGCCAGCAGTCGGGGGGGAAATCAGCCCCAGCATTTT,CASSRGGNQPQHF
TRBD1,-,TRBJ1-3,TRBV7-8,TGTGCCAGCAGCGGGACAGGGACCTCTGGAAACACCATATATTTT,CASSGTGTSGNTIYF
TRBD1,once,TRBJ1-6,TRBV30,TGTGCCTGGGGGACAGTAAATAATTCACCCCTCCACTTT,CAWGTVNNSPLHF
-,-,TRBJ2-5,TRBV28,TGTGCCAGCAGTCCTGGGCTTGGGGAGACCCAGTACTTC,CASSPGLGETQYF
-,-,TRBJ1-1,TRBV28,TGTGCCAGCACTTCCTCGGGCCTGAACACTGAAGCTTTCTTT,CASTSSGLNTEAFF
-,-,TRBJ2-7,TRBV7-6,TGTGCCAGCAGCCCCTGGGGCCGACGGGAGCAACACGAGCAGTACTTC,CASSPWGRREQHEQYF
-,-,TRBJ2-1,TRBV19,TGTGCCAGTAGCAATCCCGGGACAAGGGTATACGATGAGCAGTTCTTC,CASSNPGTRVYDEQFF
TRBD1,-,TRBJ2-1,TRBV5-1,TGCGCCAGCAGCTTGGAGCAGGACAGGGGATACAATGAGCAGTTCTTC,CASSLEQDRGYNEQFF
-,few,TRBJ1-4,TRBV5-8,TGTGCCAGCAGCTTGACAGTTCCCATGTTTTTT,CASSLTVPMFF
TRBD1,-,TRBJ1-5,TRBV6-1,TGTGCCAGCAGTTTAGGGACAGGGCGCAATCAGCCCCAGCATTTT,CASSLGTGRNQPQHF
TRBD2,-,TRBJ2-7,TRBV7-9,TGTGCCAGCACCGGGCTAGCGGGAGGATCCCACGAGCAGTACTTC,CASTGLAGGSHEQYF
-,-,TRBJ1-3,TRBV10-3,TGTGCCATCAATGAGGGCAGGGCGTCTGGAAACACCATATATTTT,CAINEGRASGNTIYF
-,-,TRBJ1-2,TRBV2,TGTGCCAGCAGTCCGGACGGTAACTATGGCTACACCTTC,CASSPDGNYGYTF